This T cell receptor (beta chain) originates from a study of response to subunit inactivated influenza vaccine. Study-wide results and caveats: Few new T cells, the authors suggested, are recruited by each seasonal influenza vaccination.

TCRdb recomputed calls from the RT-PCR reads with MiXCR, one row per CDR3 protein. This sample has about 700,000 distinct CDR3 sequences; around a sixth occur once, and the top ten carry around a tenth. CDR3 size: 13 residues. Per germline, CDR1 MDHEN and CDR2 SYDVKM. Trimming shortened V by 6 bases and J by 6 bases, and 15 bases separated the two germline ends. This clonotype was detected only a few times. Its cognate antigen is unknown. The TCR sequence derives from a man in his fifties or sixties who received an inactivated influenza vaccine. The chain has TRBV28 and TRBJ2-7, with D possibly TRBD2 on 6 matching bases. Material: PBMCs from blood, obtained about 12 days after vaccination. Here the CDR3 reads CASSPTTTSEQYF. For the CDR3, the DNA is TGTGCCAGCAGCCCAACCACGACTAGCGAGCAGTACTTC.